These 10 T cell receptor beta chains were sequenced from one sample in a study of T cell responses to AZD1222 COVID-19 vaccine. The repertoire was sequenced with immunoSEQ multiplex PCR; TCRdb's copy has only in-frame clones and lacks some. The sample consists of over 85,000 clones, 85% to 95% of them appearing once. The material sequenced was peripheral blood, taken on day 0 of AZD1222 vaccination. The origin of the receptors is an adult in good health.

V is TRBV6-5 and J is TRBJ2-7; D may match TRBD1 or TRBD2 (5 bases each). Germline V gene lookup returns CDR1 MNHEY and CDR2 SVGAGI. V lost 6 bases and J 2 bases, leaving 17 bases between the germline ends. This CDR3 comprises 15 residues. CDR3 amino acids: CASSFRRDATYEQYF. CDR3 bases: TGTGCCAGCAGCTTCCGCCGGGACGCAACCTACGAGCAGTACTTC.

This chain connects TRBV2 to TRBJ1-3; 9 bases line up with TRBD1. The trim removed 5 bases at V and 8 bases at J, leaving 4 bases unmatched. CDR1 and CDR2 (germline): SNHLY, FYNNEI. The CDR3 totals 13 residues. DNA of the CDR3: TGTGCCAGCAGTAAACAGGGGGCGGACACCATATATTTT. Residues: CASSKQGADTIYF.

V usage is TRBV3-1 (or the pseudogene TRBV3-2) and J usage is TRBJ1-5; the D gene is possibly TRBD1 (6 bases). Germline CDR1 reads LGHDT; CDR2 reads YNNKEL (reference sequence). V was clipped by 4 bases and J by 6 bases, with 13 bases between them. The CDR3 runs 14 residues. The CDR3: CASSPGANGQPQHF. The DNA of the CDR3 is TGTGCCAGCAGCCCAGGGGCCAATGGTCAGCCCCAGCATTTT.

This sequence joins TRBV4-1 and TRBJ1-2; D remains ambiguous. Germline V gene lookup returns CDR1 MGHRA and CDR2 YSYEKL. The CDR3 loop spans 14 amino acids. Trimming cost V 7 bases and J 6 bases, with 18 bases left between them. DNA for the CDR3: TGCGCCAGCAAACCTGCGAAAGGGATTGATGGCTACACCTTC. This translates into CASKPAKGIDGYTF.

The V gene is TRBV6-5, the J gene TRBJ1-6, with 9 bases that match TRBD1. V shed 5 bases and J 6 bases; nucleotides not matched to a gene: 5. Germline CDR1 MNHEY, CDR2 SVGAGI. The CDR3 sequence is 15 residues long. CDR3 nucleotides: TGTGCCAGCAGTACCTGGACAGGGGTTAATTCACCCCTCCACTTT. Residues: CASSTWTGVNSPLHF.

This chain links TRBV11-2 with TRBJ2-3; D is unresolved. The germline CDR1 and CDR2 sequences are SGHAT and FQNNGV. The CDR3 extends over 16 amino acids. V lost 1 base, J lost 1 base, and 12 bases lay in between. The CDR3 region is CASSLVPNLGTDTQYF. CDR3 coding DNA: TGTGCCAGCAGCTTAGTGCCTAATCTAGGCACAGATACGCAGTATTTT.

The rearrangement uses TRBV5-4 and TRBJ1-2; D is unclear. From germline, CDR1 is SGHNT and CDR2 YYREEE (reference sequence). CDR3 length equals 14 residues. Trimming took 3 bases from V and 3 from J, leaving 12 bases between them. In DNA form, the CDR3 reads TGTGCCAGCAGCTCGTGGGCCAGTGACTATGGCTACACCTTC. The encoded protein is CASSSWASDYGYTF. The full variable domain, rest sourced from reference TRBV5-4 and TRBJ1-2, is ETGVTQSPTHLIKTRGQQVTLRCSSQSGHNTVSWYQQALGQGPQFIFQYYREEENGRGNFPPRFSGLQFPNYSSELNVNALELDDSALYLCASSSWASDYGYTFGSGTRLTVV.

This chain uses TRBV19 with TRBJ2-5; the match to TRBD2 covers 7 bases. V lost 6 bases to trimming and J lost 2 bases; unmatched junction nucleotides: 15. Germline CDR1 and CDR2: LNHDA and SQIVND (reference sequence). The CDR3 is 17 residues long. Here the CDR3 DNA reads TGTGCCAGTAGAGGCTGGAGGGACGGGAGGCCTCAAGAGACCCAGTACTTC. It translates to CASRGWRDGRPQETQYF.

The chain joins TRBV5-1 to TRBJ1-4; 7 bases line up with TRBD1. Germline V CDR1 and CDR2: SGHRS, YFSETQ. The V gene end was trimmed by 3 bases and the J gene end by 8 bases; junction bases not matched to a gene: 10. CDR3 length: 15 amino acids. CDR3 nucleotides: TGCGCCAGCAGCTCCGGGGAGGGGGCTGGGGAAAAACTGTTTTTT. Its protein product is CASSSGEGAGEKLFF.

V and J are TRBV5-8 and TRBJ2-7; possibly TRBD2 for D (6 bases). CDR3 size: 15 residues. Germline-derived CDR1 and CDR2 are SGHTS and YDEGEE. V lost 2 bases and J 0 bases, leaving 12 bases between the germline ends. CDR3 nucleotide sequence: TGTGCCAGCAGCTTCTGGGTCGGGAGCTCCTACGAGCAGTACTTC. It translates to CASSFWVGSSYEQYF.